The rows below give T cell receptor beta chains drawn from one sample of a study of T cell responses to AZD1222 COVID-19 vaccine. TCRdb's copy holds only in-frame clones and misses some; the assay was immunoSEQ multiplex PCR. The sample records about 150,000 clones, about nine tenths being singletons. The sequencing here drew on peripheral blood, taken after recovery from COVID-19. The receptors stem from an adult who had recovered from COVID-19. CDR3s include the opening cysteine and the closing phenylalanine or tryptophan. The D gene is left open where the match is weak. Not every row has a clone size; where given, it reads once, few, many or a size class.

-,TRBD2,TRBJ2-7,TRBV6-1,CASSDVGGTSGFGQYF,TGTGCCAGCAGTGATGTCGGCGGGACTAGCGGGTTCGGGCAGTACTTC
-,-,TRBJ1-1,TRBV12-3/TRBV12-4,CASRIGPNTEAFF,TGTGCCAGCAGGATTGGTCCGAACACTGAAGCTTTCTTT
-,TRBD2,TRBJ2-5,TRBV27,CASSLRRGDETQYF,TGTGCCAGCAGTTTACGGCGGGGGGATGAGACCCAGTACTTC
once,TRBD2,TRBJ2-2,TRBV7-2,CASSFFPSGTGELFF,TGTGCCAGCAGCTTCTTCCCTAGCGGCACCGGGGAGCTGTTTTTT
few,-,TRBJ1-6,TRBV9,CASSVFWTMGSPLHF,TGTGCCAGCAGCGTGTTTTGGACCATGGGGTCACCCCTCCACTTT
few,-,TRBJ2-5,TRBV7-9,CASSLVGGWETQYF,TGTGCCAGCAGCTTAGTTGGGGGCTGGGAGACCCAGTACTTC
-,-,TRBJ1-5,TRBV4-3,CASSQGDGDNQPQHF,TGCGCCAGCAGCCAGGGGGACGGAGACAATCAGCCCCAGCATTTT
-,-,TRBJ2-7,TRBV6-1,CASSGRQTYEQYF,TGTGCCAGCAGTGGGCGACAGACCTACGAGCAGTACTTC
-,-,TRBJ1-3,TRBV18,CASSPTDSSGNTIYF,TGTGCCAGCTCACCGACGGATTCCTCTGGAAACACCATATATTTT
-,TRBD1,TRBJ2-7,TRBV5-1,CASSLGQGYYEQYF,TGCGCCAGCAGCTTGGGACAGGGATATTACGAGCAGTACTTC
-,-,TRBJ1-5,TRBV28,CASSPADGNLYSNQPQHF,TGTGCCAGCAGCCCTGCCGACGGAAATCTATATAGCAATCAGCCCCAGCATTTT
-,-,TRBJ2-7,TRBV9,CASSVAGRYEQYF,TGTGCCAGCAGCGTAGCGGGCAGATACGAGCAGTACTTC
once,-,TRBJ1-4,TRBV25-1,CASSEKGFNEKLFF,TGTGCCAGCAGTGAAAAGGGTTTTAATGAAAAACTGTTTTTT
-,TRBD1,TRBJ2-7,TRBV6-1,CASSDRDRAYEQYF,TGTGCCAGCAGTGACCGGGACAGGGCCTACGAGCAGTACTTC
-,-,TRBJ1-5,TRBV28,CASSPFKHSNQPQHF,TGTGCCAGCAGTCCCTTCAAACATAGCAATCAGCCCCAGCATTTT
-,TRBD1,TRBJ1-2,TRBV13,CASSLGGAGGLYGYTF,TGTGCCAGCAGCTTAGGGGGGGCAGGGGGCCTCTATGGCTACACCTTC
-,TRBD1,TRBJ1-3,TRBV18,CASSPTGTGNTIYF,TGTGCCAGCTCACCGACAGGGACCGGAAACACCATATATTTT
-,-,TRBJ1-2,TRBV2,CASSRGDVGYGYTF,TGTGCCAGCAGTAGGGGAGACGTGGGCTATGGCTACACCTTC
-,TRBD2,TRBJ2-2,TRBV10-1,CASSSLGLAGTGELFF,TGCGCCAGCAGCTCCCTCGGACTAGCGGGTACCGGGGAGCTGTTTTTT
once,TRBD2,TRBJ2-3,TRBV19,CASNQRGTDTQYF,TGTGCCAGTAACCAGCGGGGGACAGATACGCAGTATTTT
-,TRBD1,TRBJ2-7,TRBV11-1,CATAGTGGYEQYF,TGTGCCACCGCAGGGACAGGGGGTTACGAGCAGTACTTC
-,TRBD1,TRBJ2-7,TRBV20-1,CSAQTGDEQYF,TGCAGTGCCCAGACAGGGGACGAGCAGTACTTC
-,TRBD1,TRBJ1-2,TRBV7-2,CASSLEGATGVLYGYTF,TGTGCCAGCAGCTTGGAGGGGGCCACAGGGGTACTCTATGGCTACACCTTC
-,-,TRBJ1-2,TRBV3-1/TRBV3-2,CASSQGPINYGYTF,TGTGCCAGCAGCCAAGGGCCTATTAACTATGGCTACACCTTC
-,-,TRBJ1-3,TRBV29-1,CSVSGLSGNTIYF,TGCAGCGTTTCCGGGCTCTCTGGAAACACCATATATTTT
-,-,TRBJ1-5,TRBV7-9,CASSLGPAGYSNQPQHF,TGTGCCAGCAGCTTAGGGCCCGCCGGGTATAGCAATCAGCCCCAGCATTTT
few,TRBD2,TRBJ2-1,TRBV7-9,CASSLSGTTNEQFF,TGTGCCAGCAGCTTATCCGGGACTACCAATGAGCAGTTCTTC
-,-,TRBJ2-2,TRBV3-1/TRBV3-2,CASSQDGTMTGELFF,TGTGCCAGCAGCCAAGATGGGACAATGACCGGGGAGCTGTTTTTT
-,TRBD2,TRBJ2-7,TRBV18,CASSPPTSGNYEQYF,TGTGCCAGCTCACCCCCGACTAGCGGGAACTACGAGCAGTACTTC
-,-,TRBJ1-1,TRBV12-3/TRBV12-4,CASTRDTSQAFF,TGTGCCAGCACCAGGGACACCTCTCAAGCTTTCTTT
-,-,TRBJ1-4,TRBV7-9,CASSDDSDFNEKLFF,TGTGCCAGCAGCGACGACAGCGACTTTAATGAAAAACTGTTTTTT
-,TRBD1,TRBJ1-2,TRBV4-1,CASSQVLGTGGRGYTF,TGCGCCAGCAGCCAAGTACTTGGGACAGGGGGCCGTGGCTACACCTTC
-,-,TRBJ1-1,TRBV11-2,CASSLVSGWNTEAFF,TGTGCCAGCAGCTTAGTGTCAGGATGGAACACTGAAGCTTTCTTT
-,TRBD1,TRBJ2-5,TRBV28,CASTTTGGPQETQYF,TGTGCCAGCACGACGACAGGGGGCCCACAAGAGACCCAGTACTTC
-,TRBD1,TRBJ2-1,TRBV5-1,CASSLGTGDLNEQFF,TGCGCCAGCAGCTTGGGGACAGGGGACTTGAATGAGCAGTTCTTC
-,-,TRBJ1-2,TRBV28,CASSLDSALTGGYTF,TGTGCCAGCAGTTTAGATTCGGCCCTGACGGGTGGCTACACCTTC
-,-,TRBJ2-7,TRBV29-1,CSVRGPYEQYF,TGCAGCGTTCGGGGGCCTTACGAGCAGTACTTC
-,-,TRBJ1-2,TRBV28,CASSRGEAQGYTF,TGTGCCAGCAGCCGGGGGGAGGCTCAGGGCTACACCTTC
-,TRBD1,TRBJ1-5,TRBV7-2,CASSGTGGFAQPQHF,TGTGCCAGCAGCGGCACAGGGGGTTTCGCTCAGCCCCAGCATTTT
-,-,TRBJ1-5,TRBV14,CASSHPAGDHQPQHF,TGTGCCAGCAGCCACCCGGCCGGGGACCACCAGCCCCAGCATTTT
-,TRBD2,TRBJ2-7,TRBV4-2,CASSQSGGSFYEQYF,TGTGCCAGCAGCCAGAGCGGGGGGAGCTTCTACGAGCAGTACTTC
-,-,TRBJ1-2,TRBV6-5,CASRSQWGYTF,TGTGCCAGCAGATCCCAGTGGGGCTACACCTTC
-,TRBD2,TRBJ2-7,TRBV3-1/TRBV3-2,CASSQDRLAGRAGQYF,TGTGCCAGCAGCCAAGATCGACTAGCGGGGCGGGCCGGGCAGTACTTC
-,-,TRBJ1-6,TRBV12-3/TRBV12-4,CASRPAGVSPLHF,TGTGCCAGCCGTCCGGCGGGGGTCTCACCCCTCCACTTT
-,-,TRBJ2-3,TRBV5-1,CASSLAGSLSSTDTQYF,TGCGCCAGCAGCTTGGCCGGTAGCTTATCTAGCACAGATACGCAGTATTTT